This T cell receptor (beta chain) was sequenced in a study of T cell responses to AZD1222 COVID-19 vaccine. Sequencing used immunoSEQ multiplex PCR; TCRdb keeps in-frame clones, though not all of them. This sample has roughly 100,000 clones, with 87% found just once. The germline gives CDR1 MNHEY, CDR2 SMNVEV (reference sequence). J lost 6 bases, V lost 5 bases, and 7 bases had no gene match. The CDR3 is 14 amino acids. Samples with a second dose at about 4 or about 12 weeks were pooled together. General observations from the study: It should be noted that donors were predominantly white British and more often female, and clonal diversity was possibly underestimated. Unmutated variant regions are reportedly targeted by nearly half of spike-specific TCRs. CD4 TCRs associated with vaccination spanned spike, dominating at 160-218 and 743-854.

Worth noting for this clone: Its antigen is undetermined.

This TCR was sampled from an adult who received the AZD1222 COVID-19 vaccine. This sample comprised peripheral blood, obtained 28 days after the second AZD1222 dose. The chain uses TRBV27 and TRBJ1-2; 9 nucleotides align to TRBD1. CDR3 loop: CASSSQDRGNGYTF. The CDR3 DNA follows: TGTGCCAGCAGTAGCCAAGACAGGGGGAATGGCTACACCTTC.